Reported below is one T cell receptor (beta chain). The antigen it recognizes is unknown. There are no base qualities to consult, and no much larger clone falls within one base. The data were obtained in a study of T cells after yellow fever vaccination (dated by TCRdb to between 2018 and 2020). General notes on the study: The SMART-Seq v4 Ultra Low Input RNA kit was used to prepare libraries from fractions with low cell numbers. Two healthy male donors made up the cohort, one aged 18 to 29 years and the other aged 30 to 40 years. Blood samples were taken at several timepoints before and after primary and secondary immunization, and bulk PBMC replicates and cell subsets were isolated. To follow T-cell clones before and after primary and booster YFV17D yellow fever vaccination, bulk TCR alpha and beta repertoires were sequenced over time. What the authors observed across the whole study: Compared with the primary T-cell response, the secondary T-cell response was faster but weaker, reaching its peak on day 5 rather than on day 15. A small share of clonotypes was detected in both CD4 and CD8 compartments, with the overlap likely arising from convergent recombination. Most clones expanded after primary vaccination (about 96% of CD4 and roughly 90% of CD8) were re-detected after the booster, suggesting that broad memory maintenance occurred. Because abundant contaminating clonotypes from the bulk population could be contained in FACS-sorted repertoires, computational filtering was required. The study included only two donors, which limits how far the findings can be generalized.

TCR cDNA was synthesized by 5'RACE template switching, through which a universal primer site and unique molecular identifiers were introduced. Priming of cDNA synthesis was performed from both the TCR alpha and TCR beta constant segments. Library amplification used two PCR steps, and the second PCR step added sample barcodes and sequencing adapters. Sequencing of libraries was done on Illumina HiSeq 2500 (2x100 bp) or NovaSeq (2x150 bp). The study's own analysis went as follows. Demultiplexing of reads and collapsing into UMI consensus sequences were performed with MIGEC, and V(D)J alignment was carried out with MiXCR. Using edgeR on replicate PBMC samples, clonotypes were called vaccine-responding if FDR was below 0.01 and the log2 fold change was above 5 up to day 15. Each bulk clonotype was labeled CD4 or CD8 based on which sequenced repertoire, CD4 or CD8, contained the clonotype at higher abundance. TCRdb applied fastp at Q25 and MiXCR to the public reads, then kept only in-frame beta chains. Entries that share a CDR3 protein sequence are merged under the most common genes and DNA. The V and J calls shown here were made by TCRdb, not taken from the authors' results. The sample profile shows roughly 60,000 distinct CDR3 sequences; approximately 7.7% of them were found once. The ten largest make up about 40% of the sample.

The treatment or condition label for this specimen denotes: live attenuated yellow fever vaccine strain. A standard Ficoll-Paque protocol was used to isolate PBMCs from peripheral blood. CD4 and CD8 T-cell fractions were isolated with Dynabeads CD4 and CD8 positive selection kits. TriZol was used to extract RNA from bulk PBMCs, from CD4 and CD8 fractions, and from dextramer-positive and dextramer-negative fractions. V was cut back by 10 bases and J by 7 bases, leaving a gap of 14 bases between them. There are 12 amino acids in the CDR3, from cysteine to phenylalanine inclusive. Only the CDR3 part of the read is kept: 36 bases, read in frame from the first base. In the germline V gene, CDR1 corresponds to MNHEY and CDR2 to SVGEGT.

This chain is built from TRBV6-2 or TRBV6-3 and TRBJ1-5; a confident D gene designation cannot be given. This clonotype was obtained from a man between 18 and 29 years old who received the YFV17D yellow fever vaccine. Here the sequenced sample was CD8+ T cells sorted from PBMCs, taken on the day of the first yellow fever vaccination. The nucleotide sequence reads as follows: TGTGCCACCGGCACCGATAGGCAGCCCCAGCATTTT. The resulting protein is CATGTDRQPQHF.